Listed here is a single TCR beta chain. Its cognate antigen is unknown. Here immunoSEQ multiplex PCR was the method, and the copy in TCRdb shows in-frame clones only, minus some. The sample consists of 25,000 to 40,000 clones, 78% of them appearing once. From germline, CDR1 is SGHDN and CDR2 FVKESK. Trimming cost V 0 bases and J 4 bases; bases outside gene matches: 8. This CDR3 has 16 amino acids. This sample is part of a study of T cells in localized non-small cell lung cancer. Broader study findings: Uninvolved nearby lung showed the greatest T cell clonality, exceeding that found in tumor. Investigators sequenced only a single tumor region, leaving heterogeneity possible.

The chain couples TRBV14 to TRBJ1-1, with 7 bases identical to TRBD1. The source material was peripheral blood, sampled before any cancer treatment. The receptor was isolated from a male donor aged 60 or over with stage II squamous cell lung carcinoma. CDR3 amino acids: CASSQDLGQVRTEAFF. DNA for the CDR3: TGTGCCAGCAGCCAAGATTTAGGACAGGTTCGCACTGAAGCTTTCTTT.